The 21 T cell receptor beta chains reported below all come from one sample, sequenced in a study of tumour-infiltrating T cells in Burkitt lymphoma. Sequenced by immunoSEQ multiplex PCR; TCRdb stores in-frame clones only, minus some. The repertoire consists of about 46,000 clones, with around 30% occurring once and the leading ten covering around 2.9%. The sample consisted of tumor tissue. The receptors were sampled from a human donor with Burkitt lymphoma.

The V gene is TRBV7-2, the J gene TRBJ1-2; a weak D match, TRBD1 (5 bases). The V gene lost 6 bases and the J gene lost 2 bases, with 10 bases spanning the gap. The CDR3 spans 13 residues. Germline CDR1 and CDR2: SGHTA and FQGNSA. CDR3 loop: CASSVSGNYGYTF. CDR3 nucleotides: TGTGCCAGCAGTGTATCAGGGAACTATGGCTACACCTTC.

The chain links TRBV27 to TRBJ2-3; tentative D call: TRBD2 (5 bases). This CDR3 comprises 12 residues. Trimming pared 3 bases from V and 5 bases from J, leaving 6 bases between. CDR1 is MNHEY, CDR2 SMNVEV, per germline (reference sequence). CDR3 amino acids: CASSFRGDTQYF. The CDR3 DNA sequence: TGTGCCAGCAGTTTCCGGGGAGATACGCAGTATTTT.

This clone was detected only a few times. The chain uses TRBV18 and TRBJ1-1; unclear D gene. There are 14 residues in the CDR3. With 3 bases removed from V and 3 bases from J, the gap between germline ends came to 11 bases. CDR1 and CDR2 from the germline V gene are KGHSH and LQKENI. The CDR3 reads CASSPTYGDTEAFF. CDR3 in DNA: TGTGCCAGCTCACCGACATACGGCGACACTGAAGCTTTCTTT.

The V and J genes are TRBV30 and TRBJ2-5; 9 positions agree with TRBD1. Per the germline V gene, CDR1 is GTSNPN and CDR2 is SVGIG (reference sequence). This CDR3 has 15 amino acids. V shed 5 bases and J 2 bases; nucleotides not matched to a gene: 9. DNA of the CDR3: TGTGCCTGGGGGACAGGGTCGATTGGGCAAGAGACCCAGTACTTC. It is translated as CAWGTGSIGQETQYF. The variable domain in full, with the rest retrieved from reference TRBV30 and TRBJ2-5, is SQTIHQWPATLVQPVGSPLSLECTVEGTSNPNLYWYRQAAGRGLQLLFYSVGIGQISSEVPQNLSASRPQDRQFILSSKKLLLSDSGFYLCAWGTGSIGQETQYFGPGTRLLVL.

The J gene is TRBJ2-7, the V gene TRBV7-2; the match to TRBD2 covers 12 bases. The CDR3 length is 15 residues. In germline, CDR1 is SGHTA, CDR2 FQGNSA. Trimming took 1 base from V and 6 from J; bases not matched to a gene: 4. The CDR3 coding sequence is TGTGCCAGCAGCTTAGGGGGACTAGCGGGCGGCGAGCAGTACTTC. As protein: CASSLGGLAGGEQYF.

This clone was counted a few times. The V gene is TRBV4-3, the J gene TRBJ1-6; D remains ambiguous. Between the trimmed V and J ends, which lost 4 bases and 8 bases, there was a span of 9 bases. CDR1 is LGHNA, CDR2 YSLEER, per germline. The CDR3 is made up of 13 amino acids. CDR3 sequence (DNA): TGCGCCAGCAGCCTCCAGGCAGATTCACCCCTCCACTTT. Its translation: CASSLQADSPLHF.

V usage is TRBV5-1 and J usage is TRBJ2-7, with 9 nucleotides matching TRBD1. The CDR3 has 13 residues. Trimming cost V 4 bases and J 6 bases; bases outside gene matches: 5. Germline V gene data show CDR1 as SGHRS and CDR2 as YFSETQ. Here the CDR3 DNA reads TGCGCCAGCAGCCTCTCGGACAGGGGCGAGCAGTACTTC. It encodes CASSLSDRGEQYF.

This clone was detected only once. V usage is TRBV18 and J usage is TRBJ2-7; D gene ambiguous. The V gene lost 6 bases and the J gene lost 0 bases, with 9 bases spanning the gap. The germline V gene has CDR1 KGHSH and CDR2 LQKENI. The CDR3 spans 13 residues. CDR3 loop: CASSQGISYEQYF. The CDR3 DNA sequence: TGTGCCAGCTCCCAAGGGATCTCCTACGAGCAGTACTTC.

This clone has more than one count but fewer than ten. The CDR3 DNA is TGCGCCAGCAGTCAAGGGACAGGGCCCGGAAACACCATATATTTT. The encoded protein is CASSQGTGPGNTIYF. The V gene is TRBV23-1, the J gene TRBJ1-3; TRBD1 agrees at 9 bases. TRBV23-1 has ORF status, its function being uncertain. The V and J ends lost 2 bases and 4 bases, in that order; junction bases with no gene match: 3. The CDR3 is 15 amino acids.

V is TRBV4-3 and J is TRBJ2-3; D ambiguous. The CDR3 totals 15 residues. V gave up 2 bases and J gave up 1 base, with 10 bases separating them. The V gene's germline CDR1 is LGHNA and CDR2 YSLEER. CDR3 in DNA: TGCGCCAGCAGCCAACAGGTAATAGGCACAGATACGCAGTATTTT. This translates into CASSQQVIGTDTQYF.

This clone was detected only a few times. The rearrangement uses TRBV7-3 and TRBJ2-5, with a possible D match to TRBD1 (6 bases). CDR3 size: 14 residues. CDR1 is SGHTA, CDR2 FQGTGA, per germline. Trimming pared 5 bases from V and 2 bases from J, leaving 12 bases between. The CDR3 region is CASSPTGLQETQYF. As DNA, the CDR3 is TGTGCCAGCAGCCCGACAGGCCTACAAGAGACCCAGTACTTC.

This clone was counted once. The rearrangement uses TRBV7-2 and TRBJ1-1; D is uncertain. Germline CDR1 SGHTA, CDR2 FQGNSA. Between the trimmed V and J ends, which lost 2 bases and 5 bases, there was a span of 12 bases. CDR3 length: 14 residues. CDR3 nucleotides: TGTGCCAGCAGCTTAAGGGTTTTCGGGACTGAAGCTTTCTTT. This sequence encodes CASSLRVFGTEAFF.

In DNA, the CDR3 is TGTGCCAGCAGCCTTGGGACAGGGGGCCAAGAGACCCAGTACTTC. Protein sequence: CASSLGTGGQETQYF. This chain joins TRBV7-3 and TRBJ2-5; 11 positions agree with TRBD1. V was clipped by 5 bases and J by 1 base; unmatched bases: 3. Looked up from germline, CDR1 is SGHTA and CDR2 is FQGTGA. The CDR3 totals 15 residues.

The rearrangement joins TRBV5-1 to TRBJ2-1; TRBD2 is a possible D gene (6 bases). This CDR3 is 15 amino acids long. Germline values: CDR1 SGHRS, CDR2 YFSETQ. The V and J ends lost 0 bases and 5 bases respectively, with 12 bases between them. CDR3 bases: TGCGCCAGCAGCTTGGTGGGTCTAGCGAACAATGAGCAGTTCTTC. Translated, it gives CASSLVGLANNEQFF.

This chain uses TRBV7-2 with TRBJ2-3, with D perhaps being TRBD1 or TRBD2 (5 bases each). V gave up 5 bases and J gave up 6 bases, with 12 bases separating them. The V gene's germline CDR1 is SGHTA and CDR2 FQGNSA. This CDR3 is 13 amino acids long. The CDR3 DNA follows: TGTGCCAGCAGCAGGGGACGGAGCGATACGCAGTATTTT. Translation: CASSRGRSDTQYF.

This clone was found a few times. V and J are TRBV10-3 and TRBJ2-1; no definite D call. V lost 4 bases, J lost 9 bases, and 13 bases lay in between. From germline, CDR1 is ENHRY and CDR2 SYGVKD. The CDR3 loop spans 13 amino acids. The CDR3 spells CAISAGWGSEQFF. CDR3 coding DNA: TGTGCCATCAGTGCTGGATGGGGAAGTGAGCAGTTCTTC.

The sample holds a few counts of this clone. The chain employs TRBV7-2 and TRBJ1-5; D may be TRBD1 (6 bases). V lost 5 bases, J lost 3 bases, and 14 bases lay in between. Germline V CDR1 and CDR2: SGHTA, FQGNSA. The CDR3 extends over 15 amino acids. Here the CDR3 reads CASSPGAGINQPQHF. The CDR3, as DNA: TGTGCCAGCAGCCCAGGGGCAGGAATCAATCAGCCCCAGCATTTT.

The V gene is TRBV1, the J gene TRBJ1-4. TRBV1 is a pseudogene locus. This CDR3 has 14 residues. The CDR3, as DNA: TGCACCAGCGATGGGGGGGGTCCGGATGAAAAACTGTTTTTT. Amino acids: CTSDGGGPDEKLFF.

The chain has TRBV15 and TRBJ1-5; possibly TRBD1 for D (6 bases). Germline CDR1 and CDR2: LNHNV and YYDKDF (reference sequence). V lost 5 bases and J 7 bases, leaving 15 bases between the germline ends. CDR3 length equals 14 residues. In DNA, the CDR3 is TGTGCCACCAGCGTAGGAGGGGGGGGACAGCCCCAGCATTTT. Its protein is CATSVGGGGQPQHF. The whole variable domain, filled in from reference TRBV15 and TRBJ1-5, reads DAMVIQNPRYQVTQFGKPVTLSCSQTLNHNVMYWYQQKSSQAPKLLFHYYDKDFNNEADTPDNFQSRRPNTSFCFLDIRSPGLGDTAMYLCATSVGGGGQPQHFGDGTRLSIL.

The chain combines TRBV5-1 with TRBJ2-7, with D possibly TRBD2 on 6 matching bases. V was clipped by 7 bases and J by 1 base, with 15 bases between them. This CDR3 has 14 amino acids. The germline CDR1 and CDR2 sequences are SGHRS and YFSETQ. The CDR3 reads CASGVQAGSYEQYF. For the CDR3, the DNA is TGCGCCAGCGGTGTTCAAGCGGGTTCCTACGAGCAGTACTTC.

The V and J genes are TRBV11-1 and TRBJ1-2; D is undetermined. This CDR3 comprises 12 residues. Germline V gene sequence: CDR1 SGHAT, CDR2 FQDESV (reference sequence). With 4 bases removed from V and 9 bases from J, the gap between germline ends came to 12 bases. The CDR3 spells CASSSEASSYTF. The CDR3 nucleotides read TGTGCCAGCAGCTCGGAGGCTTCTAGCTACACCTTC.